A single sample is the source of the 23 T cell receptor beta chains below, sequenced in a study of read filtering for tumor transcriptome and immune sequencing. Molecular barcoded adaptors covering alpha/delta and beta/gamma chains were used on approximately 400 ng RNA. Each CDR3 protein gets one entry after TCRdb re-called the reads with MiXCR. The profile covers about 57,000 distinct CDR3 sequences, with 20% to 25% appearing a single time and about 17% taken by the ten largest. Sequencing was done on a sample of a population of CD138-negative cells sorted from bone marrow. Every receptor here comes from a donor at least 40 years old with multiple myeloma.

Note on this clonotype: A much more abundant neighbour one base away suggests this may be a read error. CDR3 coding DNA: TGTGCCAGCAGAAAGACTAGTAGCAATCAGCCCCAGCATTTT. Amino acids: CASRKTSSNQPQHF. V and J are TRBV28 and TRBJ1-5; D unclear. The CDR3 loop spans 14 amino acids. The V gene's germline CDR1 is MDHEN and CDR2 SYDVKM. V lost 6 bases and J 0 bases, leaving 9 bases between the germline ends.

On this clonotype itself: A far larger clone is only one base removed, so a read error is likely. This chain's CDR3 is CASSSSGNRNQQFF. For the CDR3, the DNA is TGTGCCAGCAGCTCCTCAGGGAATCGGAATCAGCAGTTCTTC. This sequence joins TRBV11-2 and TRBJ2-1; D is perhaps TRBD1 (5 bases). Germline V gene lookup returns CDR1 SGHAT and CDR2 FQNNGV. V lost 4 bases and J lost 11, with 18 bases in between. This CDR3 has 14 residues.

The V call is TRBV20-1, the J call TRBJ2-1; 8 bases fit TRBD2. This CDR3 comprises 15 residues. The V segment lost 5 bases and the J segment 6 bases; nucleotides outside the gene matches: 12. Germline CDR1 DFQATT, CDR2 SNEGSKA (reference sequence). This CDR3 is CSALLAGGSPNEQFF. The CDR3, as DNA: TGCAGTGCTCTCCTCGCGGGAGGATCCCCCAATGAGCAGTTCTTC.

This clonotype appeared many times. This chain's CDR3 is CASSLETRLVYEQYF. For the CDR3, the DNA is TGTGCCAGCAGCTTAGAAACTAGATTGGTCTACGAGCAGTACTTC. The chain links TRBV11-2 to TRBJ2-7; D is perhaps TRBD2 (5 bases). V gave up 0 bases and J gave up 3 bases, with 12 bases separating them. Germline V CDR1 and CDR2: SGHAT, FQNNGV. The CDR3 contains 15 residues.

This clonotype was observed at least ten times. The gene calls are TRBV7-2 and TRBJ2-1, with D unclear. Germline lookup yields CDR1 SGHTA and CDR2 FQGNSA. The ends were cut back, 1 base at V and 13 bases at J, with 14 bases in the middle. This CDR3 has 13 residues. Here the CDR3 reads CASSLDYPAEQFF. Here the CDR3 DNA reads TGTGCCAGCAGCTTAGACTACCCCGCTGAACAGTTCTTC.

Comment on this clonotype: A much larger clone differs from this one at a single base, so this may be a read error. The chain links TRBV18 to TRBJ2-5; TRBD1 is a possible D gene (6 bases). Per germline, CDR1 KGHSH and CDR2 LQKENI. This CDR3 has 15 amino acids. The CDR3, as DNA: TGTGCCAGCTCACCCCCTGTAGGGGGACAAGAGGCCCAGTACTTC. Encoded protein: CASSPPVGGQEAQYF.

This clonotype has ten or more counts. The CDR3, as DNA: TGTGCCAGCAGCTTGGCTCCCGGGGCCCACCAAGAGACCCAGTACTTC. This codes for CASSLAPGAHQETQYF. The rearrangement uses TRBV5-5 and TRBJ2-5; D could derive from TRBD1 or TRBD2 (5 bases each). The V end lost 0 bases, the J end lost 0 bases, and 12 bases lay between the germline ends. Germline V CDR1 and CDR2: SGHKS, YYEKEE (reference sequence). The CDR3 is 16 residues long. The complete variable domain, with remaining parts taken from reference TRBV5-5 and TRBJ2-5, reads DAGVTQSPTHLIKTRGQQVTLRCSPISGHKSVSWYQQVLGQGPQFIFQYYEKEERGRGNFPDRFSARQFPNYSSELNVNALLLGDSALYLCASSLAPGAHQETQYFGPGTRLLVL.

The chain's CDR3 is CASTHGGGSLTEAFF. CDR3 DNA: TGTGCCAGCACCCACGGGGGAGGCAGCCTGACTGAAGCTTTCTTT. This chain connects TRBV11-3 to TRBJ1-1, with TRBD1 as a possible D gene (5 bases). There are 15 residues in the CDR3. Trimming took off 7 bases at V and 5 bases at J, with 20 bases between the two ends. Germline CDR1 reads SGHNT; CDR2 reads YENEEA. The variable domain in full, with the rest retrieved from reference TRBV11-3 and TRBJ1-1, is EAGVVQSPRYKIIEKKQPVAFWCNPISGHNTLYWYLQNLGQGPELLIRYENEEAVDDSQLPKDRFSAERLKGVDSTLKIQPAELGDSAVYLCASTHGGGSLTEAFFGQGTRLTVV.

V gene TRBV20-1 combines with J gene TRBJ2-1, with 7 bases fitting TRBD2. The CDR3 length is 16 residues. Per germline, CDR1 DFQATT and CDR2 SNEGSKA (reference sequence). The ends lost 3 bases at V and 6 bases at J; junction bases unmatched: 14. CDR3 sequence (DNA): TGCAGTGCTAGCTCCACCGGCCTAGCGGTCGGCAATGAGCAGTTCTTC. It translates to CSASSTGLAVGNEQFF.

This clonotype was seen at least ten times. The V call is TRBV12-3 or TRBV12-4, the J call TRBJ1-2; D is perhaps TRBD1 (5 bases). Trimming took off 3 bases at V and 8 bases at J, with 10 bases between the two ends. This CDR3 is 12 amino acids long. The chain's CDR3 is CASSFSGYGYTF. The DNA for the CDR3 is TGTGCCAGCAGTTTCTCAGGGTACGGCTACACCTTC.

This clonotype was counted ten times or more. The gene calls are TRBV5-4 and TRBJ2-3; a weak D match, TRBD2 (6 bases). Germline-derived CDR1 and CDR2 are SGHNT and YYREEE (reference sequence). V was pared by 4 bases and J by 5 bases, with 17 bases between. This CDR3 has 15 residues. The CDR3 reads CASSTGLARGDTQYF. As DNA, the CDR3 is TGTGCCAGCAGCACGGGACTGGCTCGGGGAGATACGCAGTATTTT.

This chain links TRBV6-2 or TRBV6-3 with TRBJ2-3; 10 bases agree with TRBD1. The germline gives CDR1 MNHEY, CDR2 SVGEGT. V trimming: 5 bases; J trimming: 3 bases; junction bases outside the gene matches: 8. The CDR3 is 16 amino acids. This chain's CDR3 is CASSTDRGLGTDTQYF. The DNA for the CDR3 is TGTGCCAGCAGTACAGACAGGGGGCTTGGGACAGATACGCAGTATTTT.

In this sample, this clonotype turned up a few times. This chain connects TRBV10-3 to TRBJ2-2, with 9 bases matching TRBD1. The length of the CDR3 is 17 residues. Trimming cost V 2 bases and J 7 bases; bases outside gene matches: 11. Germline V gives CDR1 ENHRY, CDR2 SYGVKD. CDR3 in DNA: TGTGCCATCAGTGAGCGTTCTTCGGGACAGGGCCTCGGGGAGCTGTTTTTT. Its protein product is CAISERSSGQGLGELFF.

Concerning this clonotype: At one end, the junction sequence differs from germline, possibly due to a read error. CDR3 bases: TGTGCCAGCAGCCGAATGGGACTAGCGGGGGCATTAAGCTCCTACAATGGGCAGTTCTTC. Its protein is CASSRMGLAGALSSYNGQFF. This chain joins TRBV3-1 and TRBJ2-1, with 14 positions matching TRBD2. Germline-derived CDR1 and CDR2 are LGHDT and YNNKEL (reference sequence). This CDR3 spans 20 amino acids.

This clonotype has ten or more counts. The chain's CDR3 is CASSVRAVTEAFF. CDR3 nucleotides: TGTGCCAGCAGCGTAAGGGCTGTCACTGAAGCTTTCTTT. The genes are TRBV6-5 and TRBJ1-1; D is undetermined. V lost 6 bases, J lost 4 bases, and 12 bases lay in between. Germline values: CDR1 MNHEY, CDR2 SVGAGI. The CDR3 runs to 13 residues.

This clonotype was detected a few times. J is TRBJ1-2 and V is TRBV12-3 or TRBV12-4, with 10 positions matching TRBD1. V lost 5 bases and J lost 7; bases outside the gene matches: 10. The CDR3 has 15 amino acids. Here the CDR3 DNA reads TGTGCCAGCAGTGGGGACGGGACAGGGGCTGGTGGCTACACCTTC. Its protein product is CASSGDGTGAGGYTF.

The CDR3 DNA reads TGCAGTGCTAGAGTGCCAGCTCAAGAGACCCAGTACTTC. The encoded protein is CSARVPAQETQYF. The V gene is TRBV20-1, the J gene TRBJ2-5, with D uncertain. From germline, CDR1 is DFQATT and CDR2 SNEGSKA (reference sequence). This CDR3 is built from 13 residues. The V end was cut by 1 base, the J end by 2 bases, with 8 bases between.

The chain combines TRBV6-2 or TRBV6-3 with TRBJ2-1; TRBD2 matches 8 bases. V shed 6 bases, J shed 0 bases, and the junction held 4 bases outside the gene matches. CDR1 and CDR2 (germline): MNHEY, SVGEGT. This CDR3 has 15 amino acids. Here the CDR3 DNA reads TGTGCCAGCAGGGGAGCGGGGGTCTCCTACAATGAGCAGTTCTTC. Translated, it gives CASRGAGVSYNEQFF.

This rearrangement joins TRBV11-2 to TRBJ1-2; TRBD1 agrees at 7 bases. CDR3 length: 13 amino acids. With 6 bases clipped from V and 8 bases from J, the junction kept 9 bases outside the gene matches. Looked up from germline, CDR1 is SGHAT and CDR2 is FQNNGV. The CDR3 loop reads CASSLNRQGGYTF. The CDR3 DNA sequence: TGTGCCAGCAGTCTCAATCGACAGGGCGGCTACACCTTC.

This clonotype appeared many times. V is TRBV6-5 and J is TRBJ2-5, with TRBD2 matching over 11 bases. This CDR3 comprises 16 residues. Looked up from germline, CDR1 is MNHEY and CDR2 is SVGAGI. V shed 5 bases and J 1 base; nucleotides not matched to a gene: 6. The CDR3 here is CASSNPGLAAQETQYF. CDR3 nucleotides: TGTGCCAGCAGTAACCCGGGACTAGCGGCCCAAGAGACCCAGTACTTC.

Of note for this clonotype: The junction shows a germline mismatch at one end, possibly a read error. The chain couples TRBV7-7 to TRBJ2-2; D possibly uses TRBD1 or TRBD2 (7 bases each). This CDR3 has 15 residues. In germline, CDR1 is SSHAT, CDR2 FNYEAQ (reference sequence). CDR3 sequence reads: CASSPGGDFTGELFF. The CDR3 region has the DNA TGTGCTAGCAGCCCAGGGGGGGACTTCACCGGGGAGCTGTTTTTT.

Points on this clonotype: This sequence may be a read error, since a much larger clone differs from it by one base. The genes are TRBV2 and TRBJ2-3, with a weak D call TRBD2 (5 bases). Germline V lookup: CDR1 SNHLY, CDR2 FYNNEI. The CDR3 covers 11 residues. The CDR3 coding sequence is TGTGCCAGGACTACCGGGGATACGCAGTGTTTT. This sequence encodes CARTTGDTQCF. The full variable domain, with the rest looked up from reference TRBV2 and TRBJ2-3, is EPEVTQTPSHQVTQMGQEVILRCVPISNHLYFYWYRQILGQKVEFLVSFYNNEISEKSEIFDDQFSVERPDGSNFTLKIRSTKLEDSAMYFCARTTGDTQCFGPGTRLTVL.

Of note for this clonotype: Being one base from a much bigger clone, this may be a read error. The chain combines TRBV6-6 with TRBJ2-2; the match to TRBD1 covers 7 bases. The CDR3 has 17 residues. The germline gives CDR1 MNHNY, CDR2 SVGAGI (reference sequence). V lost 2 bases to trimming and J lost 5 bases; unmatched junction nucleotides: 11. The chain's CDR3 is CASSYPLDRFGTGELFF. The CDR3 DNA is TGTGCCAGCAGTTACCCCCTGGACAGGTTCGGGACCGGGGAGCTGTTTTTT.